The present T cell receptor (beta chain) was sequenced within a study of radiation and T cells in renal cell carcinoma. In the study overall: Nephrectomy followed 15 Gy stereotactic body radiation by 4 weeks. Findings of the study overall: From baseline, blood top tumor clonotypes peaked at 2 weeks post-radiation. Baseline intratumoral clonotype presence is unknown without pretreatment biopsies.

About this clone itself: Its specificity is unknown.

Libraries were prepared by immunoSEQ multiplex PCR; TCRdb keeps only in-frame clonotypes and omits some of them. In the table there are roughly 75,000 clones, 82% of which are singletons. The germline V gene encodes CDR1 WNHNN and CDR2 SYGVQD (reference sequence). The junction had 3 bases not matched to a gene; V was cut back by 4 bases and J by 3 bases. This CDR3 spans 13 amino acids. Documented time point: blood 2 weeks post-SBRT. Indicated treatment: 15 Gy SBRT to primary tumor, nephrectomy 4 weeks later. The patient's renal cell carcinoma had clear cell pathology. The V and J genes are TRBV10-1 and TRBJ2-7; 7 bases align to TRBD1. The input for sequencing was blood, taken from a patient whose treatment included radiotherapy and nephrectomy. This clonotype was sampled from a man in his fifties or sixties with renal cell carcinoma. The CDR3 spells CASSGGQYYEQYF. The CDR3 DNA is TGCGCCAGCAGTGGGGGACAGTACTACGAGCAGTACTTC.